This T cell receptor (beta chain) appears in the sequencing data of a study of blood T cell repertoires in COVID-19. V lost 0 bases to trimming and J lost 5 bases, with 10 bases between them. Per the germline V gene, CDR1 is PRHDT and CDR2 is FYEKMQ (reference sequence). The CDR3 runs to 14 residues. This table comes from immunoSEQ multiplex PCR, and its TCRdb copy is limited to in-frame clones, with some not included. The sample contains about 280,000 clones, 85% to 90% of which appear only once. Sequencing input: peripheral blood. The source of this sequence is a human donor in a cohort sampled during active COVID-19. The rearrangement joins TRBV13 to TRBJ2-5; D may be TRBD2 (6 bases). The CDR3 spells CASSLGRGGETQYF. CDR3 bases: TGTGCCAGCAGCTTAGGCCGGGGAGGCGAGACCCAGTACTTC.